In its sample, the clone carrying this T cell receptor beta chain was seen a few times. As yet, its antigen is unknown. The sample belongs to a study of STAT3 mutations in large granular lymphocyte leukemia. Study overall: Over half of T-LGLL patients had one or more immunosuppressive regimens.

Findings of the study overall: Every T-cell large granular lymphocyte leukemia patient had at least one immunodominant TCR beta clonotype. Some patients had persisting codominant clonotypes that could mask small clones. Clonal expansion was inferred from other time points because no sample existed at each clone's first appearance. In about 35% of the 18 patients, new TCR clonotypes emerged after therapy.

Method: immunoSEQ multiplex PCR; TCRdb's copy keeps in-frame clones and lacks some. The data contain approximately 45,000 clones, roughly three quarters of them singletons. This CDR3 is 15 amino acids long. Trimming shortened V by 2 bases and J by 2 bases, and 13 bases separated the two germline ends. The V gene's germline CDR1 is SGHAT and CDR2 FQNNGV. The chain carries TRBV11-2 and TRBJ2-7; possible D gene TRBD2, 5 bases. This TCR derives from a human donor with T large granular lymphocyte leukemia. Some clones in this sample may be carry-over from other donors' samples. Source material: PBMCs. Written as DNA, the CDR3 is TGTGCCAGCAGCTTATCTAGCTCAGTTCCCTACGAGCAGTACTTC. This sequence encodes CASSLSSSVPYEQYF. Drawing the rest from reference TRBV11-2 and TRBJ2-7, the complete variable domain is EAGVAQSPRYKIIEKRQSVAFWCNPISGHATLYWYQQILGQGPKLLIQFQNNGVVDDSQLPKDRFSAERLKGVDSTLKIQPAKLEDSAVYLCASSLSSSVPYEQYFGPGTRLTVT.